Each of the 13 T cell receptor beta chains below was sequenced from the same sample in a study of blood T cell repertoires in COVID-19. The data were produced by immunoSEQ multiplex PCR, yet TCRdb's version contains in-frame clones alone and is incomplete. The sample has around 22,000 clones, about 91% seen once; the top ten hold about 2.9%. Sequencing was performed on peripheral blood. The origin of the receptors is a woman aged 70-85 years with active COVID-19.

The chain uses TRBV5-4 and TRBJ2-1; TRBD2 matches 13 bases. CDR1 and CDR2 (germline): SGHNT, YYREEE (reference sequence). This CDR3 region has 19 residues. Losses at the gene ends were 4 bases for V and 0 bases for J; bases not matched to a gene: 10. CDR3 nucleotides: TGTGCCAGCAGCCCCTCACTAGCGGGAGGGACACTCTCCTACAATGAGCAGTTCTTC. Translation gives CASSPSLAGGTLSYNEQFF.

This sequence joins TRBV2 and TRBJ1-5; TRBD1 might be the D (5 bases). The V gene's germline CDR1 is SNHLY and CDR2 FYNNEI. V was clipped by 5 bases and J by 3 bases, with 17 bases between them. The CDR3 covers 16 residues. This CDR3 is CASSPPGRAPNQPQHF. In DNA, the CDR3 is TGTGCCAGCAGTCCCCCTGGCAGGGCCCCCAATCAGCCCCAGCATTTT.

This clone has only a few counts. The chain joins TRBV10-3 to TRBJ2-2; 8 nucleotides line up with TRBD1. The germline CDR1 and CDR2 sequences are ENHRY and SYGVKD. J lost 5 bases, V lost 4 bases, and 9 bases had no gene match. The CDR3 sequence is 16 residues long. This CDR3 reads CAISGWQGARTGELFF. Here the CDR3 DNA reads TGTGCCATCAGTGGGTGGCAGGGGGCTCGGACCGGGGAGCTGTTTTTT.

The genes are TRBV27 and TRBJ2-1; tentatively, D is TRBD2 (5 bases). With 2 bases removed from V and 4 bases from J, the gap between germline ends came to 18 bases. Germline CDR1 and CDR2: MNHEY and SMNVEV (reference sequence). The CDR3 loop spans 17 amino acids. The CDR3 reads CASSLRRTVPLYNEQFF. The CDR3 nucleotides read TGTGCCAGCAGTTTAAGGAGGACGGTCCCCTTATACAATGAGCAGTTCTTC.

The chain carries TRBV7-6 and TRBJ2-5, with D unclear. Trimming shortened V by 1 base and J by 3 bases, and 12 bases separated the two germline ends. Germline CDR1 and CDR2: SGHVS and FNYEAQ. The CDR3 contains 15 residues. The CDR3: CASSLVPLTEETQYF. CDR3 DNA sequence: TGTGCCAGCAGCTTAGTTCCGCTGACTGAAGAGACCCAGTACTTC.

The CDR3, as DNA: TGTGCCAGCAGCGCCTCGGGGGTAACAGATACGCAGTATTTT. Its translation is CASSASGVTDTQYF. V usage is TRBV5-6 and J usage is TRBJ2-3; D is perhaps TRBD2 (6 bases). Germline loops: CDR1 SGHDT, CDR2 YYEEEE. CDR3 length equals 14 residues. Trimming cost V 4 bases and J 3 bases, with 12 bases left between them.

This sequence joins TRBV5-5 and TRBJ2-7; D might be TRBD1 (5 bases). The CDR3 contains 15 residues. Germline CDR1 is SGHKS and CDR2 is YYEKEE (reference sequence). The V end lost 2 bases, the J end lost 2 bases, and 14 bases lay between the germline ends. The DNA of the CDR3 is TGTGCCAGCAGCTTTCCCGCAGGGCTAACCTACGAGCAGTACTTC. Translated: CASSFPAGLTYEQYF.

The rearrangement links TRBV6-5 to TRBJ1-1, with D unclear. The CDR3 length is 14 residues. With 8 bases removed from V and 1 base from J, the gap between germline ends came to 14 bases. The germline V gene has CDR1 MNHEY and CDR2 SVGAGI. Here the CDR3 DNA reads TGTGCCAGCCGTATGAGGAGAAAGAACACTGAAGCTTTCTTT. This translates into CASRMRRKNTEAFF.

The V and J genes are TRBV5-5 and TRBJ1-2; maybe TRBD1 (6 bases). The CDR3 is 13 residues long. V shed 3 bases and J shed 4 bases, with 10 bases lying between them. Germline V gene lookup returns CDR1 SGHKS and CDR2 YYEKEE (reference sequence). The CDR3: CASSSVDSYGYTF. CDR3 DNA sequence: TGTGCCAGCAGCTCTGTGGACAGCTATGGCTACACCTTC.

The chain carries TRBV6-2 or TRBV6-3 and TRBJ2-7; D is possibly TRBD2 (5 bases). CDR3 length: 15 amino acids. CDR1 MNHEY and CDR2 SVGEGT come from the germline V gene. The V end lost 3 bases, the J end lost 4 bases, and 16 bases lay between the germline ends. The CDR3 region has the DNA TGTGCCAGCAGTTATACCTGGCGGGCCACATACGAGCAGTACTTC. Its protein is CASSYTWRATYEQYF.

This chain links TRBV4-2 with TRBJ2-1; the match to TRBD1 covers 7 bases. Germline CDR1 and CDR2: LGHNA and YNFKEQ. V dropped 0 bases and J dropped 4; count of bases not matched to a gene: 6. This CDR3 has 16 residues. The CDR3 DNA follows: TGTGCCAGCAGCCAAGATCTCATCAGGGGGTACAATGAGCAGTTCTTC. Protein product: CASSQDLIRGYNEQFF.

The chain has TRBV7-9 and TRBJ2-3; the D gene is possibly TRBD2 (6 bases). Germline CDR1 and CDR2: SEHNR and FQNEAQ (reference sequence). V was clipped by 6 bases and J by 2 bases, with 12 bases between them. The CDR3 contains 14 residues. CDR3 region: CASRSGLTTDTQYF. The CDR3 DNA reads as TGTGCCAGCAGGTCGGGACTTACCACAGATACGCAGTATTTT.

This clone was counted a few times. The J gene is TRBJ2-6, the V gene TRBV6-5; 7 nucleotides align to TRBD2. CDR1 MNHEY and CDR2 SVGAGI come from the germline V gene. The V and J ends lost 2 bases and 4 bases, in that order; junction bases with no gene match: 5. CDR3 length equals 16 residues. CDR3 sequence reads: CASSYEGGSGANVLTF. In DNA, the CDR3 is TGTGCCAGCAGTTACGAGGGAGGGTCAGGGGCCAACGTCCTGACTTTC.